This entry lists 30 T cell receptor beta chains sequenced from one sample in a study of cytomegalovirus exposure and HLA in healthy donors. Primers: 60 Vbeta forward and 13 Jbeta reverse. The table came from immunoSEQ multiplex PCR; TCRdb's copy has only in-frame clones and leaves some out. Altogether under 200,000 clones are present, approximately 88% being singletons, with the ten largest covering approximately 0.85%. Sequencing was performed on PBMCs. All receptors derive from a woman aged 25-40 years in good health and CMV-seronegative.

The CDR3 DNA is TGTGCCAGCAGCGGATCCGGGACTAGCGGGGGACCTCTCTACGAGCAGTACTTC. This translates into CASSGSGTSGGPLYEQYF. V gene TRBV9 combines with J gene TRBJ2-7; 14 bases are a match to TRBD2. The CDR3 consists of 18 residues. Germline V lookup: CDR1 SGDLS, CDR2 YYNGEE. V gave up 3 bases and J gave up 3 bases; unmatched junction bases: 11.

The V and J genes are TRBV2 and TRBJ2-7; 7 positions match TRBD2. Germline values: CDR1 SNHLY, CDR2 FYNNEI. V trimming: 6 bases; J trimming: 2 bases; junction bases outside the gene matches: 13. The CDR3 runs 16 residues. CDR3: CASRPGGGQGTYEQYF. DNA of the CDR3: TGTGCCAGCAGGCCGGGGGGAGGTCAGGGCACCTACGAGCAGTACTTC.

The CDR3 region has the DNA TGTGCCAGCAGTTTATTGGGACAGGGGGGCTATGGCTACACCTTC. It codes for CASSLLGQGGYGYTF. This chain uses TRBV27 with TRBJ1-2; TRBD1 agrees at 11 bases. The CDR3 is made up of 15 amino acids. The ends lost 1 base at V and 4 bases at J; junction bases unmatched: 2. CDR1 and CDR2 from the germline V gene are MNHEY and SMNVEV (reference sequence).

V gene TRBV6-5 combines with J gene TRBJ1-2; 10 bases are a match to TRBD1. Germline CDR1 is MNHEY and CDR2 is SVGAGI. V dropped 6 bases and J dropped 1; count of bases not matched to a gene: 5. CDR3 length equals 15 residues. The CDR3 nucleotides read TGTGCCAGCAGCTCTCGGGACAGGGGTAACTATGGCTACACCTTC. Translated, it gives CASSSRDRGNYGYTF.

This clone was picked up one time. This chain joins TRBV2 and TRBJ2-1; 8 positions match TRBD1. Losses at the gene ends were 8 bases for V and 5 bases for J; bases not matched to a gene: 8. The CDR3 covers 14 residues. Per the germline V gene, CDR1 is SNHLY and CDR2 is FYNNEI. The CDR3 sequence: CASLGQGVHNEQFF. CDR3 DNA: TGTGCCAGCCTCGGACAGGGAGTCCACAATGAGCAGTTCTTC.

Turning to this clone: The same CDR3 arises from other DNA sequences in this sample as well. The chain is built from TRBV4-1 and TRBJ2-7, with 11 nucleotides matching TRBD2. Trimming removed 1 base from V and 2 bases from J; junction bases left unmatched: 7. Germline loops: CDR1 MGHRA, CDR2 YSYEKL. This CDR3 is built from 17 residues. CDR3 region: CASSQVLLAGDPYEQYF. The CDR3 region has the DNA TGCGCCAGCAGCCAAGTTTTACTAGCGGGAGACCCCTACGAGCAGTACTTC.

CDR3 in DNA: TGCGCCAGCAGCCAAGCCCAGGCAGGGCACACTGAAGCTTTCTTT. It codes for CASSQAQAGHTEAFF. The rearrangement links TRBV4-3 to TRBJ1-1, with D possibly matching TRBD1 (5 bases). The germline V gene has CDR1 LGHNA and CDR2 YSLEER. Trimming pared 1 base from V and 3 bases from J, leaving 12 bases between. CDR3 length: 15 residues.

V is TRBV2 and J is TRBJ2-2; D not resolved. Germline V lookup: CDR1 SNHLY, CDR2 FYNNEI. The length of the CDR3 is 14 residues. The V gene lost 4 bases and the J gene lost 2 bases, with 8 bases spanning the gap. Here the CDR3 reads CASSGRRNTGELFF. CDR3 nucleotide sequence: TGTGCCAGCAGTGGTAGGAGAAACACCGGGGAGCTGTTTTTT.

The chain couples TRBV27 to TRBJ1-5, with D perhaps matching TRBD1 (5 bases). Trimming left V 5 bases short and J 1 base short, with 12 bases between. The germline V gene has CDR1 MNHEY and CDR2 SMNVEV (reference sequence). The CDR3 has 15 amino acids. CDR3 DNA sequence: TGTGCCAGCAGTACAGGTTTGAGGAGCAATCAGCCCCAGCATTTT. Amino acids: CASSTGLRSNQPQHF.

The V gene is TRBV7-6, the J gene TRBJ1-2, with TRBD1 matching 9 bases. The CDR3 consists of 15 residues. Germline V gives CDR1 SGHVS, CDR2 FNYEAQ. The V and J ends lost 3 bases and 2 bases, in that order; junction bases with no gene match: 4. CDR3 residues: CASSLMTGGNYGYTF. CDR3 DNA sequence: TGTGCCAGCAGCTTGATGACAGGGGGAAACTATGGCTACACCTTC.

The CDR3 region is CASSQSYEQYF. The DNA of the CDR3 is TGTGCCAGCAGCCAATCCTACGAGCAGTACTTC. V usage is TRBV11-2 and J usage is TRBJ2-7, with D uncertain. Germline CDR1 reads SGHAT; CDR2 reads FQNNGV. V was shortened by 5 bases and J by 1 base, with 3 bases between the two germline ends. The CDR3 is 11 residues long. The full variable domain, rest sourced from reference TRBV11-2 and TRBJ2-7, is EAGVAQSPRYKIIEKRQSVAFWCNPISGHATLYWYQQILGQGPKLLIQFQNNGVVDDSQLPKDRFSAERLKGVDSTLKIQPAKLEDSAVYLCASSQSYEQYFGPGTRLTVT.

The chain links TRBV18 to TRBJ2-1, with a weak D call TRBD1 (6 bases). This CDR3 spans 13 amino acids. CDR1 and CDR2 (germline): KGHSH, LQKENI. V was cut by 3 bases and J by 6 bases, with 9 bases left in between. The CDR3 sequence is CASSPQTGNEQFF. In DNA form, the CDR3 reads TGTGCCAGCTCACCCCAGACAGGCAATGAGCAGTTCTTC. The entire variable domain, with the rest obtained from reference TRBV18 and TRBJ2-1, is as follows: NAGVMQNPRHLVRRRGQEARLRCSPMKGHSHVYWYRQLPEEGLKFMVYLQKENIIDESGMPKERFSAEFPKEGPSILRIQQVVRGDSAAYFCASSPQTGNEQFFGPGTRLTVL.

This clone was observed a single time. The chain has TRBV6-5 and TRBJ1-1; the D is unclear. Germline CDR1 and CDR2: MNHEY and SVGAGI. CDR3 size: 12 residues. The V and J ends lost 3 bases and 1 base respectively, with 3 bases between them. The CDR3 region is CASSYRNTEAFF. In DNA form, the CDR3 reads TGTGCCAGCAGTTATCGGAACACTGAAGCTTTCTTT.

The chain joins TRBV30 to TRBJ2-3; 15 nucleotides match TRBD2. CDR3 length: 15 amino acids. J lost 5 bases, V lost 1 base, and 1 base had no gene match. Germline CDR1 and CDR2: GTSNPN and SVGIG (reference sequence). CDR3 nucleotide sequence: TGTGCCTGGAGTGCGGGACTAGCGGGAGGAGATACGCAGTATTTT. Amino acid sequence: CAWSAGLAGGDTQYF.

The CDR3, as DNA: TGTGCCAGCAGCACCCAAGCGGGGCCTAACTATGGCTACACCTTC. It is translated as CASSTQAGPNYGYTF. The chain recombines TRBV7-2 with TRBJ1-2, with D perhaps matching TRBD1 (5 bases). The length of the CDR3 is 15 residues. Germline V gene lookup returns CDR1 SGHTA and CDR2 FQGNSA. The V gene lost 5 bases and the J gene lost 0 bases, with 13 bases spanning the gap.

The CDR3 is CASSPKLPGTGNTIYF. In nucleotides, the CDR3 is TGTGCCAGCTCACCAAAGCTACCAGGGACAGGAAACACCATATATTTT. The chain has TRBV18 and TRBJ1-3; D possibly corresponds to TRBD1 (6 bases). Germline CDR1 reads KGHSH; CDR2 reads LQKENI. Between the trimmed V and J ends, which lost 2 bases and 4 bases, there was a span of 15 bases. There are 16 residues in the CDR3.

This rearrangement joins TRBV7-8 to TRBJ1-2, with 8 positions matching TRBD1. This CDR3 has 14 residues. V was clipped by 0 bases and J by 4 bases; unmatched bases: 1. Germline loops: CDR1 SGHVS, CDR2 FQNEAQ. DNA for the CDR3: TGTGCCAGCAGCTTAGCGGGACAGGCCTATGGCTACACCTTC. Protein sequence: CASSLAGQAYGYTF.

This chain links TRBV21-1 with TRBJ1-4. TRBV21-1 is a pseudogene locus. The CDR3 totals 17 residues. The DNA of the CDR3 is TGTGCCAGCAGACTACGGGGGGGGCGCTTAGCTAATGAAAAACTGTTTTTT. As protein: CASRLRGGRLANEKLFF.

The chain joins TRBV6-1 to TRBJ2-7; the D gene is possibly TRBD1 (5 bases). V lost 10 bases, J lost 0 bases, and 10 bases lay in between. CDR3 length: 12 amino acids. The germline V gene has CDR1 MNHNS and CDR2 SASEGT. The CDR3 protein is CATRQISYEQYF. The CDR3 bases are TGTGCCACGAGACAGATCTCCTACGAGCAGTACTTC.

The rearrangement joins TRBV7-3 to TRBJ1-2; 7 nucleotides match TRBD1. Germline lookup yields CDR1 SGHTA and CDR2 FQGTGA. Losses at the gene ends were 1 base for V and 7 bases for J; bases not matched to a gene: 3. The CDR3 consists of 13 residues. The CDR3 loop is CASSLIQGGGYTF. The CDR3 DNA reads as TGTGCCAGCAGCTTAATCCAGGGGGGTGGCTACACCTTC.

The chain carries TRBV2 and TRBJ2-1; D is undetermined. This CDR3 spans 13 amino acids. Germline V CDR1 and CDR2: SNHLY, FYNNEI. V was trimmed by 1 base and J by 6 bases, leaving 7 bases between them. Here the CDR3 reads CASSEGPGNEQFF. The CDR3 region has the DNA TGTGCCAGCAGTGAAGGACCAGGCAATGAGCAGTTCTTC.

The count of this clone is one. The chain combines TRBV27 with TRBJ2-7; D not certain. Germline V gives CDR1 MNHEY, CDR2 SMNVEV (reference sequence). This CDR3 has 11 residues. Trimming removed 6 bases at V and 1 base at J, with 4 bases between. The CDR3 loop is CASSPSYEQYF. The CDR3 DNA follows: TGTGCCAGCAGCCCATCCTACGAGCAGTACTTC.

The J gene is TRBJ2-5, the V gene TRBV5-1; the D gene is possibly TRBD2 (7 bases). V lost 0 bases, J lost 5 bases, and 14 bases lay in between. This CDR3 spans 15 amino acids. Germline assignment: CDR1 SGHRS and CDR2 YFSETQ. CDR3 sequence reads: CASSLVAGAGETQYF. The CDR3 DNA reads as TGCGCCAGCAGCTTGGTTGCGGGGGCCGGGGAGACCCAGTACTTC.

This rearrangement joins TRBV6-4 to TRBJ2-3, with a weak D call TRBD1 (6 bases). Germline loops: CDR1 MRHNA, CDR2 SNTAGT. The CDR3 covers 15 residues. Trimming removed 2 bases at V and 3 bases at J, with 12 bases between. As DNA, the CDR3 is TGTGCCAGCAGTGACGGGGCAGGGGAGACAGATACGCAGTATTTT. It translates to CASSDGAGETDTQYF.

The table lists this clone with a few counts. V gene TRBV6-5 combines with J gene TRBJ1-1, with TRBD1 identical over 7 bases. Germline CDR1 reads MNHEY; CDR2 reads SVGAGI. Unmatched junction bases numbered 4, after V lost 2 bases and J lost 4 bases. The CDR3 length is 14 residues. The CDR3 reads CASSYPGQRTEAFF. CDR3 coding DNA: TGTGCCAGCAGTTACCCGGGACAGCGCACTGAAGCTTTCTTT.

This chain connects TRBV6-4 to TRBJ1-1, with D tentatively TRBD1 (6 bases). The CDR3 is made up of 15 amino acids. CDR1 and CDR2 (germline): MRHNA, SNTAGT. The V end was cut by 3 bases, the J end by 4 bases, with 15 bases between. CDR3: CASSEQGKGGTEAFF. The CDR3, as DNA: TGTGCCAGCAGTGAACAGGGAAAAGGGGGCACTGAAGCTTTCTTT.

The J gene is TRBJ1-2, the V gene TRBV5-4, with no clear D. Per the germline V gene, CDR1 is SGHNT and CDR2 is YYREEE (reference sequence). The V gene lost 4 bases and the J gene lost 6 bases, with 13 bases spanning the gap. This CDR3 comprises 13 residues. The CDR3 DNA reads TGTGCCAGCAGCCCCCGGCAGGTGGATGGCTACACCTTC. Its translation is CASSPRQVDGYTF. The full variable domain, completed using reference TRBV5-4 and TRBJ1-2, is ETGVTQSPTHLIKTRGQQVTLRCSSQSGHNTVSWYQQALGQGPQFIFQYYREEENGRGNFPPRFSGLQFPNYSSELNVNALELDDSALYLCASSPRQVDGYTFGSGTRLTVV.

The rearrangement links TRBV6-1 to TRBJ2-3; TRBD2 aligns across 8 bases. This CDR3 comprises 16 residues. V lost 2 bases to trimming and J lost 0 bases; unmatched junction nucleotides: 4. Germline V gene lookup returns CDR1 MNHNS and CDR2 SASEGT. The DNA for the CDR3 is TGTGCCAGCAGTGAAAGGCAGCGGGGGAGCACAGATACGCAGTATTTT. This translates into CASSERQRGSTDTQYF.

The gene calls are TRBV9 and TRBJ2-3; possibly TRBD1 for D (6 bases). This CDR3 is 14 amino acids long. The V gene's germline CDR1 is SGDLS and CDR2 YYNGEE. V lost 4 bases and J 3 bases, leaving 12 bases between the germline ends. CDR3 region: CASSTRGRTDTQYF. The CDR3 DNA reads TGTGCCAGCAGCACCAGGGGTAGGACAGATACGCAGTATTTT.

This chain links TRBV4-1 with TRBJ2-7; D call uncertain. The CDR3 contains 15 residues. V was cut by 4 bases and J by 2 bases, with 15 bases left in between. Germline V gives CDR1 MGHRA, CDR2 YSYEKL. The CDR3 sequence: CASSPGMAVAYEQYF. In DNA form, the CDR3 reads TGCGCCAGCAGCCCCGGTATGGCGGTGGCCTACGAGCAGTACTTC.